The 31 T cell receptor beta chains reported below all come from one sample, sequenced in a study of blood T cell repertoires in COVID-19. Sequencing used immunoSEQ multiplex PCR; TCRdb keeps in-frame clones, though not all of them. Among about 250,000 clones, 80% to 85% were seen once, and the ten largest hold 3.4%. The specimen was PBMCs or T cells enriched from blood (not recorded which). These receptors all stem from a man aged 50-59 years who had recovered from COVID-19.

This clone occurred once. The chain recombines TRBV9 with TRBJ2-3; D remains unclear. Germline CDR1 SGDLS, CDR2 YYNGEE. The CDR3 consists of 13 residues. Trimming left V 0 bases short and J 3 bases short, with 5 bases between. The CDR3 loop reads CASSVATTDTQYF. CDR3 DNA sequence: TGTGCCAGCAGCGTAGCTACTACAGATACGCAGTATTTT.

The V and J genes are TRBV11-2 and TRBJ1-1; 7 bases match TRBD1. The V and J ends lost 5 bases and 0 bases, in that order; junction bases with no gene match: 6. The CDR3 consists of 15 residues. Germline assignment: CDR1 SGHAT and CDR2 FQNNGV. CDR3 residues: CASSRGTDLNTEAFF. CDR3 nucleotide sequence: TGTGCCAGCAGCCGTGGGACAGACTTGAACACTGAAGCTTTCTTT.

The chain recombines TRBV5-1 with TRBJ2-7, with 8 bases fitting TRBD1. Germline CDR1 reads SGHRS; CDR2 reads YFSETQ. V shed 4 bases and J 3 bases; nucleotides not matched to a gene: 12. The CDR3 has 16 amino acids. CDR3: CASSIPSGQGFYEQYF. As DNA, the CDR3 is TGCGCCAGCAGCATCCCCTCAGGACAGGGTTTCTACGAGCAGTACTTC.

V gene TRBV18 combines with J gene TRBJ2-2; D is undetermined. CDR3 length: 16 residues. Germline assignment: CDR1 KGHSH and CDR2 LQKENI. Trimming left V 4 bases short and J 1 base short, with 13 bases between. The CDR3 spells CASSRNGGRNTGELFF. CDR3 in DNA: TGTGCCAGCTCACGAAACGGCGGTCGGAACACCGGGGAGCTGTTTTTT.

The genes are TRBV7-8 and TRBJ2-1; 9 bases fit TRBD1. CDR3 length equals 13 residues. Per germline, CDR1 SGHVS and CDR2 FQNEAQ. Trimming removed 6 bases from V and 11 bases from J; junction bases left unmatched: 8. The CDR3 region is CASSQPDRGKQFF. CDR3 nucleotide sequence: TGTGCCAGCAGTCAACCAGACAGGGGGAAGCAGTTCTTC.

The J gene is TRBJ2-3, the V gene TRBV9, with 11 positions matching TRBD1. The junction had 8 bases not matched to a gene; V was cut back by 3 bases and J by 2 bases. Germline loops: CDR1 SGDLS, CDR2 YYNGEE. The CDR3 is 17 amino acids. The CDR3 nucleotides read TGTGCCAGCAGCGACCACCGGGACAGGGGGTTCACAGATACGCAGTATTTT. Protein product: CASSDHRDRGFTDTQYF.

A single count supports this clone. The chain recombines TRBV5-1 with TRBJ2-7, with 10 bases aligning to TRBD2. This CDR3 region has 17 residues. The ends lost 2 bases at V and 6 bases at J; junction bases unmatched: 14. CDR1 is SGHRS, CDR2 YFSETQ, per germline. The CDR3 sequence: CASSFPGLARGLSEQYF. In DNA, the CDR3 is TGCGCCAGCAGCTTCCCGGGACTAGCGAGAGGCTTGTCCGAGCAGTACTTC. The whole variable domain, filled in from reference TRBV5-1 and TRBJ2-7, reads KAGVTQTPRYLIKTRGQQVTLSCSPISGHRSVSWYQQTPGQGLQFLFEYFSETQRNKGNFPGRFSGRQFSNSRSEMNVSTLELGDSALYLCASSFPGLARGLSEQYFGPGTRLTVT.

Here the CDR3 DNA reads TGTGCCAGCAGCTTGACAGGGGCAGGAGTTGGGGCCAACGTCCTGACTTTC. Translation: CASSLTGAGVGANVLTF. The rearrangement joins TRBV11-3 to TRBJ2-6; 8 nucleotides line up with TRBD1. The ends lost 3 bases at V and 3 bases at J; junction bases unmatched: 7. Germline V CDR1 and CDR2: SGHNT, YENEEA. The CDR3 is 17 amino acids.

This chain joins TRBV10-1 and TRBJ2-7; 10 bases align to TRBD2. The V gene end was trimmed by 8 bases and the J gene end by 1 base; junction bases not matched to a gene: 14. The germline CDR1 and CDR2 sequences are WNHNN and SYGVQD (reference sequence). This CDR3 is 17 amino acids long. CDR3 sequence reads: CASPPDSGGALSYEQYF. The CDR3 DNA reads TGCGCCAGCCCCCCCGACAGCGGGGGGGCCTTGTCCTACGAGCAGTACTTC.

The genes are TRBV6-1 and TRBJ2-1; tentatively, D is TRBD1 (6 bases). CDR1 and CDR2 (germline): MNHNS, SASEGT. The CDR3 loop spans 15 amino acids. V dropped 2 bases and J dropped 0 bases, with 8 bases sitting between them. CDR3 in DNA: TGTGCCAGCAGTGAACAGGGGAGCTCCTACAATGAGCAGTTCTTC. Residues: CASSEQGSSYNEQFF.

The CDR3 reads CASSFGGGSEKLFF. Here the CDR3 DNA reads TGTGCCAGCAGTTTTGGAGGAGGGAGTGAAAAACTGTTTTTT. The J gene is TRBJ1-4, the V gene TRBV28, with D hard to call. The CDR3 is 14 amino acids. Trimming cost V 3 bases and J 7 bases, with 12 bases left between them. Germline V CDR1 and CDR2: MDHEN, SYDVKM.

In this sample, this clone turned up once. The gene calls are TRBV13 and TRBJ2-1, with D uncertain. Germline lookup yields CDR1 PRHDT and CDR2 FYEKMQ (reference sequence). Trimming stripped 5 bases from V and 5 bases from J, with 16 bases between. The CDR3 sequence is 15 residues long. In DNA form, the CDR3 reads TGTGCCAGCAGCCCCCAAGGAGTCAAAAACAATGAGCAGTTCTTC. Amino acids: CASSPQGVKNNEQFF.

V gene TRBV2 combines with J gene TRBJ1-1, with D possibly TRBD1 on 6 matching bases. The V gene lost 6 bases and the J gene lost 5 bases, with 16 bases spanning the gap. This CDR3 has 14 amino acids. The germline CDR1 and CDR2 sequences are SNHLY and FYNNEI. The CDR3 DNA reads as TGTGCCAGCAGCGAGCAGGGGAGATGGACTGAAGCTTTCTTT. Protein product: CASSEQGRWTEAFF.

The genes are TRBV19 and TRBJ2-7, with a weak D call TRBD1 (6 bases). This CDR3 has 15 amino acids. The V and J ends lost 5 bases and 3 bases respectively, with 17 bases between them. CDR1 LNHDA and CDR2 SQIVND come from the germline V gene (reference sequence). The CDR3 coding sequence is TGTGCCAGTAGTGCAACACAGGGTTACGTCTACGAGCAGTACTTC. Translating it yields CASSATQGYVYEQYF.

J is TRBJ2-3 and V is TRBV27, with a weak D call TRBD2 (5 bases). The germline gives CDR1 MNHEY, CDR2 SMNVEV (reference sequence). Trimming cost V 6 bases and J 0 bases, with 16 bases left between them. The CDR3 totals 16 residues. CDR3 protein: CASSPLRGWSTDTQYF. Here the CDR3 DNA reads TGTGCCAGCAGCCCCCTCCGGGGTTGGAGCACAGATACGCAGTATTTT.

This chain joins TRBV30 and TRBJ1-1; the D is unclear. Trimming stripped 7 bases from V and 8 bases from J, with 5 bases between. Germline CDR1 is GTSNPN and CDR2 is SVGIG (reference sequence). This CDR3 has 8 residues. CDR3: CALEEAFF. The CDR3 nucleotides are TGTGCCTTAGAAGAAGCTTTCTTT.

Concerning this clone itself: Other DNA sequences in this specimen translate into the identical CDR3. The chain recombines TRBV27 with TRBJ2-5; 7 positions match TRBD2. The germline V gene encodes CDR1 MNHEY and CDR2 SMNVEV (reference sequence). The CDR3 covers 15 residues. Losses at the gene ends were 2 bases for V and 5 bases for J; bases not matched to a gene: 8. The DNA of the CDR3 is TGTGCCAGCAGTTTAGGCGGGAGTTACGGTGAGACCCAGTACTTC. It yields the protein CASSLGGSYGETQYF.

The CDR3 is CASSQALAGGKFF. The DNA of the CDR3 is TGTGCCAGCAGCCAAGCCCTAGCGGGAGGGAAGTTCTTC. This sequence joins TRBV3-1 (or the pseudogene TRBV3-2) and TRBJ2-1; 12 bases map to TRBD2. This CDR3 is 13 amino acids long. Germline V lookup: CDR1 LGHDT, CDR2 YNNKEL (reference sequence). V shed 1 base and J 14 bases; nucleotides not matched to a gene: 3.

The J gene is TRBJ2-3, the V gene TRBV5-1, with 14 nucleotides matching TRBD2. Germline V gene sequence: CDR1 SGHRS, CDR2 YFSETQ. The CDR3 has 16 residues. V shed 7 bases, J shed 5 bases, and the junction held 9 bases outside the gene matches. The DNA of the CDR3 is TGCGCCAGCTCCCGGACTAGCGGGGGGATTAAAGATACGCAGTATTTT. This translates into CASSRTSGGIKDTQYF.

This clone was counted only a few times. The chain uses TRBV6-2 or TRBV6-3 and TRBJ2-1, with TRBD1 identical over 9 bases. Germline values: CDR1 MNHEY, CDR2 SVGEGT. Germline trimming cut 5 bases from V and 5 bases from J; bases unmatched to any gene: 7. The CDR3 totals 15 residues. As DNA, the CDR3 is TGTGCCAGCAGTCGAGGACAGGGGAAGAACAATGAGCAGTTCTTC. It translates to CASSRGQGKNNEQFF.

The CDR3 DNA reads as TGTGCCAGCAGTGAGCGGACAGGTGGGGATACGCAGTATTTT. Its protein product is CASSERTGGDTQYF. V is TRBV6-1 and J is TRBJ2-3; 7 bases align to TRBD1. The CDR3 is 14 amino acids. The V segment lost 3 bases and the J segment 6 bases; nucleotides outside the gene matches: 6. Germline V gives CDR1 MNHNS, CDR2 SASEGT.

The chain has TRBV20-1 and TRBJ2-7; 9 bases are shared with TRBD1. Looked up from germline, CDR1 is DFQATT and CDR2 is SNEGSKA (reference sequence). The CDR3 spans 15 residues. After removal of 3 bases from V and 5 bases from J, the junction contained 11 bases not matched to a gene. The CDR3 bases are TGCAGTGCTAGTTCCGGGACAGGGATTGGCAACGAGCAGTACTTC. It encodes CSASSGTGIGNEQYF.

The genes are TRBV7-2 and TRBJ2-5; D is perhaps TRBD1 (6 bases). This CDR3 contains 14 residues. Germline V gene sequence: CDR1 SGHTA, CDR2 FQGNSA. Trimming stripped 8 bases from V and 4 bases from J, with 17 bases between. CDR3 residues: CASGHRVGAETQYF. In DNA form, the CDR3 reads TGTGCCAGCGGTCACAGGGTAGGAGCAGAGACCCAGTACTTC.

This CDR3 reads CASREQGNQPQHF. CDR3 nucleotide sequence: TGTGCCAGCAGGGAACAGGGAAATCAGCCCCAGCATTTT. V and J are TRBV2 and TRBJ1-5; perhaps TRBD1 as D (6 bases). The germline V and J ends were trimmed by 6 bases and 4 bases, with 10 bases remaining between them. CDR3 length: 13 residues. Germline lookup yields CDR1 SNHLY and CDR2 FYNNEI.

The chain is built from TRBV7-9 and TRBJ2-3; D not certain. Per germline, CDR1 SEHNR and CDR2 FQNEAQ (reference sequence). V was shortened by 3 bases and J by 6 bases, with 10 bases between the two germline ends. CDR3 length: 13 residues. The CDR3 DNA reads TGTGCCAGCAGCTTCTTGGTCGAGGATACGCAGTATTTT. It yields the protein CASSFLVEDTQYF.

The chain is built from TRBV15 and TRBJ2-2, with 8 bases lining up with TRBD2. Germline V gene sequence: CDR1 LNHNV, CDR2 YYDKDF (reference sequence). J gave up 4 bases and V 11 bases, and 21 bases lay outside the gene matches. The CDR3 is 18 amino acids. In DNA form, the CDR3 reads TGTGCCCCAAAGGTGACCAGCGGGGGACCAAGACCCACCGGGGAGCTGTTTTTT. Translated: CAPKVTSGGPRPTGELFF.

The rearrangement joins TRBV5-1 to TRBJ1-3; 7 bases align to TRBD1. J was trimmed by 0 bases and V by 7 bases; bases with no gene match: 4. There are 14 residues in the CDR3. Germline CDR1 is SGHRS and CDR2 is YFSETQ. This chain's CDR3 is CASRTGDSGNTIYF. The CDR3 DNA sequence: TGCGCCAGCCGTACAGGGGACTCTGGAAACACCATATATTTT.

V usage is TRBV4-1 and J usage is TRBJ2-3, with 8 bases matching TRBD1. This CDR3 has 15 residues. V was pared by 0 bases and J by 5 bases, with 4 bases of the junction left unmatched. Per germline, CDR1 MGHRA and CDR2 YSYEKL. The chain's CDR3 is CASSQDLQGGDTQYF. The DNA of the CDR3 is TGCGCCAGCAGCCAAGATCTACAGGGGGGAGATACGCAGTATTTT.

The CDR3 sequence is CASSNQRLASSYNEQFF. CDR3 coding DNA: TGTGCCAGCAGCAACCAAAGATTGGCCAGCTCCTACAATGAGCAGTTCTTC. J is TRBJ2-1 and V is TRBV21-1; the D call in the table, TRBD1, was not verified against the DNA. TRBV21-1 is a recognized pseudogene. The CDR3 runs 17 residues.

The rearrangement links TRBV5-1 to TRBJ1-3; D not resolved. CDR3 size: 18 residues. The V gene's germline CDR1 is SGHRS and CDR2 YFSETQ. Trimming stripped 1 base from V and 4 bases from J, with 21 bases between. As DNA, the CDR3 is TGCGCCAGCAGCTTGTGGCTACCCGGTACAGCGGAAGGAAACACCATATATTTT. It translates to CASSLWLPGTAEGNTIYF.

Remarks on this clone: Other DNA sequences within the sample encode an identical CDR3. V usage is TRBV9 and J usage is TRBJ1-2; no clear D gene. CDR1 and CDR2 (germline): SGDLS, YYNGEE. The CDR3 length is 13 residues. V was clipped by 0 bases and J by 2 bases, with 5 bases between them. CDR3 DNA sequence: TGTGCCAGCAGCGTAGACAGAAACTATGGCTACACCTTC. Translating it yields CASSVDRNYGYTF.